This T cell receptor (beta chain) was identified during a study of T cells in Graves' hyperthyroidism and ophthalmopathy. V shed 3 bases, J shed 0 bases, and the junction held 2 bases outside the gene matches. This CDR3 has 16 amino acids. Germline lookup yields CDR1 KGHSH and CDR2 LQKENI. Amplification yielded TCR beta CDR3 regions, with RNA transcripts as the source. First-round RT-PCR with HTBI primers amplified the TCR CDR3 region. TCRdb passed the multiplex PCR reads through MiXCR, listing each CDR3 protein once. In the table there are about 500,000 distinct CDR3 sequences, about a sixth of which are singletons.

This chain links TRBV18 with TRBJ2-7; TRBD2 matches 13 bases. The source material was blood. The clonotype was recovered from a young woman with Graves' hyperthyroidism. The CDR3 sequence is CASSPRTSGGSYEQYF. CDR3 in DNA: TGTGCCAGCTCACCCAGGACTAGCGGGGGCTCCTACGAGCAGTACTTC.